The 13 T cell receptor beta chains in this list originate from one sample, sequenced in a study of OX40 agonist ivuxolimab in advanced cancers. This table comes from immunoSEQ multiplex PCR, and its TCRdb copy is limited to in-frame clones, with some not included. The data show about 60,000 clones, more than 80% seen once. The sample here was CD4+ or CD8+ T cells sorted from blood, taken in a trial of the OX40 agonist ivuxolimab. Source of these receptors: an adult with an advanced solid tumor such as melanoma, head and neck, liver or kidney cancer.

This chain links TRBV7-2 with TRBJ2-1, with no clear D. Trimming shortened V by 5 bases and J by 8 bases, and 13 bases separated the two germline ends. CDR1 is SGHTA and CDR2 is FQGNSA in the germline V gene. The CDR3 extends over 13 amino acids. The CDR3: CASSTYAKDEQFF. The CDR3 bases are TGTGCCAGCAGCACGTACGCCAAGGATGAGCAGTTCTTC.

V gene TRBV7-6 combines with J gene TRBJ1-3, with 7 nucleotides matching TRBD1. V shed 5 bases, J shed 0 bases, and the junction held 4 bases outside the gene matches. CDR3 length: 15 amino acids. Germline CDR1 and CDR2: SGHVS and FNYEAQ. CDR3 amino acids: CASSPGQISGNTIYF. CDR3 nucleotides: TGTGCCAGCAGCCCGGGACAGATCTCTGGAAACACCATATATTTT.

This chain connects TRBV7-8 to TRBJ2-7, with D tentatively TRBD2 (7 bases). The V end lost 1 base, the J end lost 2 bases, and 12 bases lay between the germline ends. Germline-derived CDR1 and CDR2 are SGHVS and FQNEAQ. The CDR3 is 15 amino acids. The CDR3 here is CASSLGWGGAYEQYF. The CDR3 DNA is TGTGCCAGCAGCTTAGGGTGGGGGGGCGCCTACGAGCAGTACTTC. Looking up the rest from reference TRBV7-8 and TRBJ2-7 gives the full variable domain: GAGVSQSPRYKVAKRGQDVALRCDPISGHVSLFWYQQALGQGPEFLTYFQNEAQLDKSGLPSDRFFAERPEGSVSTLKIQRTQQEDSAVYLCASSLGWGGAYEQYFGPGTRLTVT.

The CDR3 nucleotides read TGTGCCAGTAGTATAGCTTCAGGGCCTGGAAACACCATATATTTT. This sequence encodes CASSIASGPGNTIYF. V usage is TRBV19 and J usage is TRBJ1-3, with D possibly TRBD1 on 5 matching bases. The germline gives CDR1 LNHDA, CDR2 SQIVND (reference sequence). Trimming removed 1 base from V and 2 bases from J, with 9 bases in between. The CDR3 runs to 15 residues. The full variable domain, with the rest looked up from reference TRBV19 and TRBJ1-3, is DGGITQSPKYLFRKEGQNVTLSCEQNLNHDAMYWYRQDPGQGLRLIYYSQIVNDFQKGDIAEGYSVSREKKESFPLTVTSAQKNPTAFYLCASSIASGPGNTIYFGEGSWLTVV.

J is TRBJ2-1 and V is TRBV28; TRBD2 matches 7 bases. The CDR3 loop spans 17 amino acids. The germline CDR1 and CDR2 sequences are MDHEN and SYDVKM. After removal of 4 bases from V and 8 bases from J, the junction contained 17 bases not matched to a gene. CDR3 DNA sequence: TGTGCCAGCAGTTCTATCCCGTCTTTGCGGGAGATCCATGAGCAGTTCTTC. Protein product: CASSSIPSLREIHEQFF.

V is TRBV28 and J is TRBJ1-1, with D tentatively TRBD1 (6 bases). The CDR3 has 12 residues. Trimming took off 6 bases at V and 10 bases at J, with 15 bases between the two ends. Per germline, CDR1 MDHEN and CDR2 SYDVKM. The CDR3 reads CASSSIDRRAFF. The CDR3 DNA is TGTGCCAGCAGCTCAATCGACAGGAGAGCTTTCTTT.

The CDR3 spells CASSSSGLSYNEQFF. The DNA for the CDR3 is TGTGCCAGCAGCTCCTCCGGACTATCCTACAATGAGCAGTTCTTC. This chain uses TRBV7-2 with TRBJ2-1; weak D call: TRBD2 (6 bases). CDR1 is SGHTA and CDR2 is FQGNSA in the germline V gene. The length of the CDR3 is 15 residues. V shed 4 bases and J shed 1 base, with 11 bases lying between them. The whole variable domain, remainder taken from reference TRBV7-2 and TRBJ2-1, is GAGVSQSPSNKVTEKGKDVELRCDPISGHTALYWYRQSLGQGLEFLIYFQGNSAPDKSGLPSDRFSAERTGGSVSTLTIQRTQQEDSAVYLCASSSSGLSYNEQFFGPGTRLTVL.

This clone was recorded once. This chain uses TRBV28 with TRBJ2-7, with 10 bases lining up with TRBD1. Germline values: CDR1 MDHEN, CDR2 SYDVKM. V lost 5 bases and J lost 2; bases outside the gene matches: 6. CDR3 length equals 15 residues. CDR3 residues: CASSSLGQGAYEQYF. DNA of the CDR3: TGTGCCAGCAGTAGCCTCGGACAGGGGGCCTACGAGCAGTACTTC.

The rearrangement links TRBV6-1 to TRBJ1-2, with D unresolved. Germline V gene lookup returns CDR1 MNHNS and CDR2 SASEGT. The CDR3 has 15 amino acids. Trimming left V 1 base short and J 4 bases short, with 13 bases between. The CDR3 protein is CASSEVSANSYGYTF. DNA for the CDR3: TGTGCCAGCAGTGAAGTCTCAGCGAATAGCTATGGCTACACCTTC.

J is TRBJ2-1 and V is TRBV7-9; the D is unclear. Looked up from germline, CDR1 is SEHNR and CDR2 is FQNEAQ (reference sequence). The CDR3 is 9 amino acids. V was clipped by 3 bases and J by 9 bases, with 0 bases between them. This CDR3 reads CASSFEQFF. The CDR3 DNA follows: TGTGCCAGCAGCTTTGAGCAGTTCTTC.

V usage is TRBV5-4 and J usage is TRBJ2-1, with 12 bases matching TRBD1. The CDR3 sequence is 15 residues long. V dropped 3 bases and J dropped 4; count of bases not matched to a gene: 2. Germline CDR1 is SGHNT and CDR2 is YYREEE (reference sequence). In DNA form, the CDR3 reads TGTGCCAGCAGCTCGGGACAGGGGGCTTACAATGAGCAGTTCTTC. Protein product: CASSSGQGAYNEQFF. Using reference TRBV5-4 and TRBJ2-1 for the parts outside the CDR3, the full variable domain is ETGVTQSPTHLIKTRGQQVTLRCSSQSGHNTVSWYQQALGQGPQFIFQYYREEENGRGNFPPRFSGLQFPNYSSELNVNALELDDSALYLCASSSGQGAYNEQFFGPGTRLTVL.

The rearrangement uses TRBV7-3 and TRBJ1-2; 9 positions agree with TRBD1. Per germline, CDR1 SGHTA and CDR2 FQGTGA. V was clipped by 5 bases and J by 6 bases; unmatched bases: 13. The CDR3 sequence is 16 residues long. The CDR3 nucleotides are TGTGCCAGCAGCCAGACAGGGGGTGGTCCAACGCATGGCTACACCTTC. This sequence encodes CASSQTGGGPTHGYTF.

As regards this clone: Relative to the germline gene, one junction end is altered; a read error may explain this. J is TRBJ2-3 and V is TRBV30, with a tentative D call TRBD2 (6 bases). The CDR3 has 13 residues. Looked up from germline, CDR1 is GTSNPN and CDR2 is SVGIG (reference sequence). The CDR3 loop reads CAWTFRGLDTQYF. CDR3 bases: TGTGCTTGGACCTTTCGGGGGTTAGATACGCAGTATTTT. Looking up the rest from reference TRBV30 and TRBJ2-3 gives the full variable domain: SQTIHQWPATLVQPVGSPLSLECTVEGTSNPNLYWYRQAAGRGLQLLFYSVGIGQISSEVPQNLSASRPQDRQFILSSKKLLLSDSGFYLCAWTFRGLDTQYFGPGTRLTVL.